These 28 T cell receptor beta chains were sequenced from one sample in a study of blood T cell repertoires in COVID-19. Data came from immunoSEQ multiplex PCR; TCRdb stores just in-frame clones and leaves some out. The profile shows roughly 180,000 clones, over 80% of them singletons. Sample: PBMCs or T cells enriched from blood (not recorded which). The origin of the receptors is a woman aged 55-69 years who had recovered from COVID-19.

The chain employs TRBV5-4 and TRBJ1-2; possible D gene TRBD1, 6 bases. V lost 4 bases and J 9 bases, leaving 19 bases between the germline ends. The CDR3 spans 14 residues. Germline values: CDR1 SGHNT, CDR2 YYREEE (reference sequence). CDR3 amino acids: CASSAGGVRGRYTF. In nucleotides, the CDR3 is TGTGCCAGCAGCGCCGGGGGGGTCAGGGGACGCTACACCTTC. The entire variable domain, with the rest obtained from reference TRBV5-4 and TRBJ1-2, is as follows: ETGVTQSPTHLIKTRGQQVTLRCSSQSGHNTVSWYQQALGQGPQFIFQYYREEENGRGNFPPRFSGLQFPNYSSELNVNALELDDSALYLCASSAGGVRGRYTFGSGTRLTVV.

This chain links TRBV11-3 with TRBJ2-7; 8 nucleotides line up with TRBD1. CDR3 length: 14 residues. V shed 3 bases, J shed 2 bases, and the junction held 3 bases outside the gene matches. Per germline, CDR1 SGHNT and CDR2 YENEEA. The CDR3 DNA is TGTGCCAGCAGCTTGACAGGGGTCACCTACGAGCAGTACTTC. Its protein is CASSLTGVTYEQYF.

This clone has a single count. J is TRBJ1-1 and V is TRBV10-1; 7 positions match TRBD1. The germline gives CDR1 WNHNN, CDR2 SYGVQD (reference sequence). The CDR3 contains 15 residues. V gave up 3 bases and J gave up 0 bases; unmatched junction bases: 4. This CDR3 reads CASSETRGLNTEAFF. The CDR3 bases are TGCGCCAGCAGTGAAACGAGGGGGCTGAACACTGAAGCTTTCTTT.

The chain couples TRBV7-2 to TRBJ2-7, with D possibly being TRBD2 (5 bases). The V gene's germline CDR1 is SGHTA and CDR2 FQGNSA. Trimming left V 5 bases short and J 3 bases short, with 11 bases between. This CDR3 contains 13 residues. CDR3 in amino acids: CASSIKRIYEQYF. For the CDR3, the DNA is TGTGCCAGCAGCATCAAGCGGATCTACGAGCAGTACTTC.

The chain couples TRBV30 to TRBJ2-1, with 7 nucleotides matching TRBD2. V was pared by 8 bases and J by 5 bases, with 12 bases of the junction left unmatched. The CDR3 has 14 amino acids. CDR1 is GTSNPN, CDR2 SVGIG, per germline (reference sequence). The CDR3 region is CAGLWGGDHNEQFF. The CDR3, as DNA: TGTGCCGGACTATGGGGGGGAGATCACAATGAGCAGTTCTTC.

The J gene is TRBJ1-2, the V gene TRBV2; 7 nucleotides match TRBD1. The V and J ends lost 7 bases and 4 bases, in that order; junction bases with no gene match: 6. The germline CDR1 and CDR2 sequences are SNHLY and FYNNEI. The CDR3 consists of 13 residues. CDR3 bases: TGTGCCAGCACCAAGGACAGGTTCTATGGCTACACCTTC. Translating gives CASTKDRFYGYTF.

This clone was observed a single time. The CDR3 sequence: CAWSVGLQETQYF. DNA for the CDR3: TGTGCCTGGAGTGTCGGACTGCAAGAGACCCAGTACTTC. V is TRBV30 and J is TRBJ2-5, with TRBD2 as a possible D gene (5 bases). The CDR3 is 13 amino acids. Trimming pared 0 bases from V and 2 bases from J, leaving 7 bases between. CDR1 and CDR2 (germline): GTSNPN, SVGIG (reference sequence).

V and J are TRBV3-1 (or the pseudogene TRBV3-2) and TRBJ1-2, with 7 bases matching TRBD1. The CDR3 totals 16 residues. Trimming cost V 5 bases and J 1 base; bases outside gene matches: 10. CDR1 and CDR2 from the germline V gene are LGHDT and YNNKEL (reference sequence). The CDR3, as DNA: TGTGCCAGCAGCGTATATCCGGGACAGCTTAACTATGGCTACACCTTC. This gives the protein CASSVYPGQLNYGYTF.

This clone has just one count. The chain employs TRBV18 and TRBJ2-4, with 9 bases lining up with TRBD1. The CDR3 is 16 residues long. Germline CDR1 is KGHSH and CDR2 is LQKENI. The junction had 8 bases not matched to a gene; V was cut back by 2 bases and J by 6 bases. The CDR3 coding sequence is TGTGCCAGCTCACCAGACAGGGGGAGAACGGGAAACATTCAGTACTTC. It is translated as CASSPDRGRTGNIQYF.

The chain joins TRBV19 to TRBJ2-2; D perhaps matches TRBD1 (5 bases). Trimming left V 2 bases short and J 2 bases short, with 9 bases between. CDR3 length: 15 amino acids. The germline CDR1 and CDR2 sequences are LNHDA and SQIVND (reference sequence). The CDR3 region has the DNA TGTGCCAGTAGTATACAGGGTCTAAACACCGGGGAGCTGTTTTTT. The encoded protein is CASSIQGLNTGELFF.

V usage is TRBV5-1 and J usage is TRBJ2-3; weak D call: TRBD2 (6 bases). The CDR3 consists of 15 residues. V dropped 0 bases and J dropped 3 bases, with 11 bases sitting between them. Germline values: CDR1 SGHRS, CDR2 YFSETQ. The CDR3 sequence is CASSLGGVGTDTQYF. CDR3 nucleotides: TGCGCCAGCAGCTTGGGCGGGGTGGGAACAGATACGCAGTATTTT.

Here the CDR3 DNA reads TGTGCCAGCAGCCCGGGGACAGTGACCTATGGCTACACCTTC. This sequence encodes CASSPGTVTYGYTF. V gene TRBV5-6 combines with J gene TRBJ1-2, with 7 bases matching TRBD1. The junction had 7 bases not matched to a gene; V was cut back by 4 bases and J by 4 bases. The CDR3 contains 14 residues. Germline CDR1 SGHDT, CDR2 YYEEEE.

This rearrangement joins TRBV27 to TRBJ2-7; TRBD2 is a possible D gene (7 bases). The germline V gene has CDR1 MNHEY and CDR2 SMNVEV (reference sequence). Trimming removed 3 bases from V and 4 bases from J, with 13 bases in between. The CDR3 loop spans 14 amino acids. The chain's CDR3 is CASSFWGGGYEQYF. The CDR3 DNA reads TGTGCCAGCAGTTTTTGGGGGGGCGGATACGAGCAGTACTTC.

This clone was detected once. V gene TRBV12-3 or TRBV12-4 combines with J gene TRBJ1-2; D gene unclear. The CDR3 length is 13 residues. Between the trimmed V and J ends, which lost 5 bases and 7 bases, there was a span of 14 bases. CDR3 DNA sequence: TGTGCCAGCAGTCCCCTGGAGAAGGCTGGCTACACCTTC. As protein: CASSPLEKAGYTF.

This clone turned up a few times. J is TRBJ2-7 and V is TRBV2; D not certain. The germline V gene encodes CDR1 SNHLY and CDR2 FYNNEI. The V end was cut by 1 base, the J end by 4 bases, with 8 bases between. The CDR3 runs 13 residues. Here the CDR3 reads CASSEGPGYEQYF. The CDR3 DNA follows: TGTGCCAGCAGTGAAGGTCCAGGTTACGAGCAGTACTTC.

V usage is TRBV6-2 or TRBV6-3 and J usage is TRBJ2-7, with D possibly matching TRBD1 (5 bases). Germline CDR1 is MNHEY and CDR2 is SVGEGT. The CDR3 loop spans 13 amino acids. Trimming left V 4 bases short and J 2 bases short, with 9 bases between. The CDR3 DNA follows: TGTGCCAGCAGTTCTACAGGAGCCTACGAGCAGTACTTC. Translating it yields CASSSTGAYEQYF.

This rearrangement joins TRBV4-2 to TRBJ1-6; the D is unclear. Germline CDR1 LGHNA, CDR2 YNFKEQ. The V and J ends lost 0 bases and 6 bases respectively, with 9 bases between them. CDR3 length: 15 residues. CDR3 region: CASSQDAGSNSPLHF. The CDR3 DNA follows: TGTGCCAGCAGCCAAGATGCAGGAAGTAATTCACCCCTCCACTTT.

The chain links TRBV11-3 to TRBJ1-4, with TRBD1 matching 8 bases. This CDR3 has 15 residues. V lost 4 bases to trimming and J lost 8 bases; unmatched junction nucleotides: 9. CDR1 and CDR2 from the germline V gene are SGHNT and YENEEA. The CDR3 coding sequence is TGTGCCAGCAGCTCAAGAGACAGGGGTGGGGAAAAACTGTTTTTT. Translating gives CASSSRDRGGEKLFF.

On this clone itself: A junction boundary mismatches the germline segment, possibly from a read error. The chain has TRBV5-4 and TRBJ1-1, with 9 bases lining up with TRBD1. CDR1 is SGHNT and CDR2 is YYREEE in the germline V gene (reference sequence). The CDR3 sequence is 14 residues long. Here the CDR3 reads CASRLDRGPTEAFF. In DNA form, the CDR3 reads TGTGCCAGCAGGTTGGACAGGGGTCCCACTGAAGCTTTCTTT.

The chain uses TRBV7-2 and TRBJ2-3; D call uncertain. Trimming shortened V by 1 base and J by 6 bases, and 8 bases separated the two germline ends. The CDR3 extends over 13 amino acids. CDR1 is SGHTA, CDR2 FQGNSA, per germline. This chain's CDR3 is CASSLVVPDTQYF. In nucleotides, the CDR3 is TGTGCCAGCAGCTTAGTAGTTCCGGATACGCAGTATTTT.

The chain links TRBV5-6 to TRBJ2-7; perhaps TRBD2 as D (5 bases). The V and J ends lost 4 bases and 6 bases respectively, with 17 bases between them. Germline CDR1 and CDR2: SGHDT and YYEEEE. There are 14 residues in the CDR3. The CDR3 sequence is CASSHSSTRVEQYF. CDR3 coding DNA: TGTGCCAGCAGCCACTCCTCAACTAGGGTCGAGCAGTACTTC.

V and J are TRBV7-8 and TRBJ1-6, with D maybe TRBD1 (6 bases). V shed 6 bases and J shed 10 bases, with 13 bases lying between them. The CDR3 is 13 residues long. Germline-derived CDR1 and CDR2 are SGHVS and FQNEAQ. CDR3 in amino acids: CASRNRVASPLHF. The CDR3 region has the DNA TGTGCCAGCAGGAACAGGGTGGCCTCACCCCTCCACTTT. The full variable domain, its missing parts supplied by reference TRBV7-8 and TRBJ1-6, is GAGVSQSPRYKVAKRGQDVALRCDPISGHVSLFWYQQALGQGPEFLTYFQNEAQLDKSGLPSDRFFAERPEGSVSTLKIQRTQQEDSAVYLCASRNRVASPLHFGNGTRLTVT.

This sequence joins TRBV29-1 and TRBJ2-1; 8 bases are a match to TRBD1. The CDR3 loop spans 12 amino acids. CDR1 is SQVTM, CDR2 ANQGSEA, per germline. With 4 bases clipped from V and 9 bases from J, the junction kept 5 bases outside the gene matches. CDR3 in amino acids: CSVGQGYGEQFF. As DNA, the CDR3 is TGCAGCGTTGGACAGGGGTATGGTGAGCAGTTCTTC.

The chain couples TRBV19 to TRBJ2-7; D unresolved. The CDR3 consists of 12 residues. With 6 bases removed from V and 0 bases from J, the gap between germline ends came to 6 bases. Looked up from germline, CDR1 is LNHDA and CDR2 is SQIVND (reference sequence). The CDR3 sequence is CASSESSYEQYF. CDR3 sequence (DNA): TGTGCCAGTAGCGAGAGCTCCTACGAGCAGTACTTC. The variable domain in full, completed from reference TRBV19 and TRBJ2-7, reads DGGITQSPKYLFRKEGQNVTLSCEQNLNHDAMYWYRQDPGQGLRLIYYSQIVNDFQKGDIAEGYSVSREKKESFPLTVTSAQKNPTAFYLCASSESSYEQYFGPGTRLTVT.

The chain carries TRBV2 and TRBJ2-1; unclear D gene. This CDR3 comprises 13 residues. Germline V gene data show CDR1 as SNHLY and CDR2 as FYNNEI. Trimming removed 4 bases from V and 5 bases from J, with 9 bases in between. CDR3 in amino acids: CASSGLVDNEQFF. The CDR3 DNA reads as TGTGCCAGCAGTGGTCTAGTAGACAATGAGCAGTTCTTC.

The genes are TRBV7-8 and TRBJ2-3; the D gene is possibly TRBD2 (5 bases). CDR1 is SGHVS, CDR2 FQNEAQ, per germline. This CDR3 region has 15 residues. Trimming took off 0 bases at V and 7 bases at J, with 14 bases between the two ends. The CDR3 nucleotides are TGTGCCAGCAGCTTAGCTGAGGACTTTGGATATACGCAGTATTTT. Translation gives CASSLAEDFGYTQYF.

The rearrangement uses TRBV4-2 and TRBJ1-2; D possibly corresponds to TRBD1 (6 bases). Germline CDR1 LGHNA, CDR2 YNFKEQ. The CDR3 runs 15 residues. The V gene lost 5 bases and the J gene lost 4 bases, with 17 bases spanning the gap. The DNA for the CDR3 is TGTGCCAGCAGCGAGACAGGAGCTCACTCCTATGGCTACACCTTC. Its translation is CASSETGAHSYGYTF.

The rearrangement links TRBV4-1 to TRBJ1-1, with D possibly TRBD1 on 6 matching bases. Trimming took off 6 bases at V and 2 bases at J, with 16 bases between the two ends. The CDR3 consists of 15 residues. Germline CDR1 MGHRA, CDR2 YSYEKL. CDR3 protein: CASSLRIRGNTEAFF. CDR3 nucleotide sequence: TGCGCCAGCAGTTTACGGATCAGGGGCAACACTGAAGCTTTCTTT.